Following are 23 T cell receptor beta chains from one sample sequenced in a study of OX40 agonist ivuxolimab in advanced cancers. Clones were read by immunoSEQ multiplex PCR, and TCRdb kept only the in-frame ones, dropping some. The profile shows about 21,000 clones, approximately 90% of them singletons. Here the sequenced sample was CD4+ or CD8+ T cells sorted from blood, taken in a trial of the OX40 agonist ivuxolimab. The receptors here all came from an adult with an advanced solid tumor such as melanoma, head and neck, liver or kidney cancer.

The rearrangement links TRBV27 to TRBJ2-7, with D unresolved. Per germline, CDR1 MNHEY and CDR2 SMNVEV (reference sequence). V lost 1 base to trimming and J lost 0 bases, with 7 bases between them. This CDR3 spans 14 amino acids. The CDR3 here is CASSLFGPSYEQYF. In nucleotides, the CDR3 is TGTGCCAGCAGTTTATTCGGGCCCTCCTACGAGCAGTACTTC.

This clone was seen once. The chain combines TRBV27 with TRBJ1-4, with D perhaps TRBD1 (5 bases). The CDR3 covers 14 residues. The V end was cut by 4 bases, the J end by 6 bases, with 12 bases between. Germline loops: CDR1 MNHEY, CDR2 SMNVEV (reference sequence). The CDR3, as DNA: TGTGCCAGCAGTTCCACAGGTACCTATGAAAAACTGTTTTTT. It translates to CASSSTGTYEKLFF.

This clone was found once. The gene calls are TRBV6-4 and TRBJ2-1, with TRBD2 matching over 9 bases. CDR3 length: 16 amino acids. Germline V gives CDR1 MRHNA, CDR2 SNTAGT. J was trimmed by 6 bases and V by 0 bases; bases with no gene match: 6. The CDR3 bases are TGTGCCAGCAGTGACTCTGGCGGGGGGGCCGTCAATGAGCAGTTCTTC. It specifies CASSDSGGGAVNEQFF.

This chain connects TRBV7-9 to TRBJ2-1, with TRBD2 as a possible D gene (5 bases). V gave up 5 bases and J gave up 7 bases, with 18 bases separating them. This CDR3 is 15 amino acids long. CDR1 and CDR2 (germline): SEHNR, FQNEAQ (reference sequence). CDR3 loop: CASSPNEGSVNEQFF. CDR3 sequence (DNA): TGTGCCAGCAGCCCAAATGAGGGCAGTGTAAATGAGCAGTTCTTC.

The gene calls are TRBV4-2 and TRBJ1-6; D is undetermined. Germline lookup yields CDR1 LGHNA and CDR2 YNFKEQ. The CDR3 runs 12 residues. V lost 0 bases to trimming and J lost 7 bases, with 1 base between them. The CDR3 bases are TGTGCCAGCAGCCAAGACAATTCACCCCTCCACTTT. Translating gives CASSQDNSPLHF.

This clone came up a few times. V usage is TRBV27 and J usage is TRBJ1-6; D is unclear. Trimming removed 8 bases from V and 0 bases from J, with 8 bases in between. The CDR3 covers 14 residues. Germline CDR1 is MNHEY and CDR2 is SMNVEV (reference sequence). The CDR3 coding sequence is TGTGCCAGCGGGTACAGCTCCTATAATTCACCCCTCCACTTT. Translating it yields CASGYSSYNSPLHF.

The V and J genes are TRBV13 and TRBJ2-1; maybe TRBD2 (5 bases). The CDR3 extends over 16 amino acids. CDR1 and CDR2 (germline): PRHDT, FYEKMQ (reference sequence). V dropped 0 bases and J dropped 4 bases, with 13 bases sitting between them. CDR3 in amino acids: CASSLGQYGIYNEQFF. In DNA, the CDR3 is TGTGCCAGCAGCTTAGGACAATACGGGATATACAATGAGCAGTTCTTC.

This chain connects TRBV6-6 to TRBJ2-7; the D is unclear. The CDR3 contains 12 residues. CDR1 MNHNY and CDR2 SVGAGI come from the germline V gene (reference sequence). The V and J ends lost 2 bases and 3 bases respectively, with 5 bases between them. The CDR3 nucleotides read TGTGCCAGCAGTTACGATAGCTACGAGCAGTACTTC. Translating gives CASSYDSYEQYF.

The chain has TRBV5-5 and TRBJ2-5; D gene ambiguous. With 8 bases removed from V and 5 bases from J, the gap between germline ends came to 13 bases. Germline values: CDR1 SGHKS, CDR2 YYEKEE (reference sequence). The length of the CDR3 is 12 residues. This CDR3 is CASIDTGETQYF. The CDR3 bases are TGTGCCAGTATAGACACTGGGGAGACCCAGTACTTC.

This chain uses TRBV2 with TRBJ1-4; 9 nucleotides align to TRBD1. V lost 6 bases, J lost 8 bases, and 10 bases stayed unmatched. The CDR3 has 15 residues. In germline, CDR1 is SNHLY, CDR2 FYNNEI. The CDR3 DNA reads TGTGCCAGCAGAGGTCTACAGGGGGCCGGGGAAAAACTGTTTTTT. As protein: CASRGLQGAGEKLFF.

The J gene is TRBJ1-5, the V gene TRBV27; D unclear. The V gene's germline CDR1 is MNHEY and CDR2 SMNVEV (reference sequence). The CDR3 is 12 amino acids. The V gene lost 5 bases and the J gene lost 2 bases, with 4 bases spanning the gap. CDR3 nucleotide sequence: TGTGCCAGCAGTACTGGCAATCAGCCCCAGCATTTT. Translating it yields CASSTGNQPQHF.

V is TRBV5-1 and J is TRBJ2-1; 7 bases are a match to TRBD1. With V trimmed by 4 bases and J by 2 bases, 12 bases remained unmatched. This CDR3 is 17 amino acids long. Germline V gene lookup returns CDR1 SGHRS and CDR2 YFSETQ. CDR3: CASSRSPTGEPYNEQFF. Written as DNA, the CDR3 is TGCGCCAGCAGCCGGTCTCCCACAGGGGAGCCCTACAATGAGCAGTTCTTC.

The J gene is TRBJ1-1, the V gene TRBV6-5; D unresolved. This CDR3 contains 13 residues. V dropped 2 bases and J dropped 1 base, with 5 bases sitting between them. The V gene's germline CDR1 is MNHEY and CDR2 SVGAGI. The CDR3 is CASSYERNTEAFF. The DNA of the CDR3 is TGTGCCAGCAGTTACGAGAGGAACACTGAAGCTTTCTTT.

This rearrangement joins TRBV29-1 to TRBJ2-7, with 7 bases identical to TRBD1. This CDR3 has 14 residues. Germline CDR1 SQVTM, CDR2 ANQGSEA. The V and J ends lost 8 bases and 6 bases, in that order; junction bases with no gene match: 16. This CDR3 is CSIPLTGRIGEQYF. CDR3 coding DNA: TGCAGCATACCATTGACAGGGAGAATTGGCGAGCAGTACTTC.

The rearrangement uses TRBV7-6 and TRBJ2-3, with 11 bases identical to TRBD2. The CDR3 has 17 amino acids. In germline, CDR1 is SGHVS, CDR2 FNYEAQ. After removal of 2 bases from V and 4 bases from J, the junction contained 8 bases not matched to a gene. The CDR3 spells CASSLRGLSGGADTQYF. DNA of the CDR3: TGTGCCAGCAGCTTACGAGGTCTTAGCGGGGGGGCAGATACGCAGTATTTT.

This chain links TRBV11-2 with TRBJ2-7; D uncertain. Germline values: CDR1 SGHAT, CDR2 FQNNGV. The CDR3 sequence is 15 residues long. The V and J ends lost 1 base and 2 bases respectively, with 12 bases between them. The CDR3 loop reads CASSLGTFGPYEQYF. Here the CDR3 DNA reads TGTGCCAGCAGCTTAGGGACCTTCGGGCCCTACGAGCAGTACTTC.

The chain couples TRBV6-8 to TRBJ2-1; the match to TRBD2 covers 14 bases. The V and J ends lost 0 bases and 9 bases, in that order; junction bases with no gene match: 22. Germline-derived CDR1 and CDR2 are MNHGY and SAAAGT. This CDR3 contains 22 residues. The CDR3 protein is CASSYSNVPPGTSGRIFAEQFF. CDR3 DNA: TGTGCCAGCAGTTACTCGAATGTACCCCCCGGGACTAGCGGGAGAATCTTCGCTGAGCAGTTCTTC.

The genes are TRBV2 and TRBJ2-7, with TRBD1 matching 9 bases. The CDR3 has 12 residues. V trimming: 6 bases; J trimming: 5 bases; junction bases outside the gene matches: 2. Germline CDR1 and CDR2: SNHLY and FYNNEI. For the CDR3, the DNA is TGTGCCAGCAGGGGGGACAGGGACGAGCAGTACTTC. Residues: CASRGDRDEQYF. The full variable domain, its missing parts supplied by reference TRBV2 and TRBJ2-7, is EPEVTQTPSHQVTQMGQEVILRCVPISNHLYFYWYRQILGQKVEFLVSFYNNEISEKSEIFDDQFSVERPDGSNFTLKIRSTKLEDSAMYFCASRGDRDEQYFGPGTRLTVT.

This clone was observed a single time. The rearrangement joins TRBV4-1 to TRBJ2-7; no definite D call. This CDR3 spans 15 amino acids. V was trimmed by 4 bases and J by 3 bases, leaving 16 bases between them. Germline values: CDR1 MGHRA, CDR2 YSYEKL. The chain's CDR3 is CASSRHSRGDYEQYF. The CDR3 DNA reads TGCGCCAGCAGCCGACATTCTCGCGGAGACTACGAGCAGTACTTC.

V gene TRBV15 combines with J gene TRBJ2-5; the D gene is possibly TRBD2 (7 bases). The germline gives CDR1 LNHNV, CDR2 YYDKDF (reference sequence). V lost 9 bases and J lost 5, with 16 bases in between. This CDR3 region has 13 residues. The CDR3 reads CATGGGRWETQYF. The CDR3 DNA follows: TGTGCCACTGGGGGGGGGCGCTGGGAGACCCAGTACTTC.

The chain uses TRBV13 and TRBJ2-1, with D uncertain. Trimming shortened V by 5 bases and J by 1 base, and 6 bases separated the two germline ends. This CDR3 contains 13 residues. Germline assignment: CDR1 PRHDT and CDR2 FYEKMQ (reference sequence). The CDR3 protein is CASSQESYNEQFF. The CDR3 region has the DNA TGTGCCAGCAGCCAGGAGTCCTACAATGAGCAGTTCTTC. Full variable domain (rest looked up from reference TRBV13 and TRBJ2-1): AAGVIQSPRHLIKEKRETATLKCYPIPRHDTVYWYQQGPGQDPQFLISFYEKMQSDKGSIPDRFSAQQFSDYHSELNMSSLELGDSALYFCASSQESYNEQFFGPGTRLTVL.

The CDR3 sequence: CASSSPGTSGREQYQETQYF. In DNA, the CDR3 is TGCGCCAGCAGCTCTCCCGGGACTAGCGGGAGAGAACAGTACCAAGAGACCCAGTACTTC. The chain uses TRBV5-1 and TRBJ2-5; 14 nucleotides line up with TRBD2. Germline trimming cut 3 bases from V and 0 bases from J; bases unmatched to any gene: 13. The CDR3 totals 20 residues. Looked up from germline, CDR1 is SGHRS and CDR2 is YFSETQ.

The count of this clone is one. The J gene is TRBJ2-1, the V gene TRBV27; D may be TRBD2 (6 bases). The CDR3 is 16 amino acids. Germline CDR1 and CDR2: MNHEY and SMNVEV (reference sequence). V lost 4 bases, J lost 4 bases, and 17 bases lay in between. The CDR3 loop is CASSSLLAEKYNEQFF. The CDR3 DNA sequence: TGTGCCAGCAGTTCCCTGTTAGCGGAGAAATACAATGAGCAGTTCTTC.